One and the same sample provided the 5 T cell receptor beta chains below, sequenced in a study of blood T cell repertoires in COVID-19. The repertoire was sequenced with immunoSEQ multiplex PCR; TCRdb's copy has only in-frame clones and lacks some. The sample has approximately 170,000 clones, 65% to 85% seen once. The source material was PBMCs or T cells enriched from blood (not recorded which). Source of these receptors: a man between 40 and 49 years old who had recovered from COVID-19.

This chain connects TRBV30 to TRBJ1-3; maybe TRBD1 (5 bases). The CDR3 has 15 amino acids. CDR1 GTSNPN and CDR2 SVGIG come from the germline V gene (reference sequence). Trimming took 4 bases from V and 1 from J, leaving 14 bases between them. CDR3 bases: TGTGCCTGGATGCGGGACCGGGTGTCTGGAAACACCATATATTTT. It yields the protein CAWMRDRVSGNTIYF.

CDR3 protein: CASSQGKGGGYGYTF. The CDR3 bases are TGCGCCAGCAGCCAAGGGAAGGGGGGGGGCTATGGCTACACCTTC. V usage is TRBV4-1 and J usage is TRBJ1-2; possibly TRBD1 for D (6 bases). CDR1 is MGHRA and CDR2 is YSYEKL in the germline V gene. Trimming removed 1 base at V and 4 bases at J, with 13 bases between. This CDR3 has 15 amino acids.

V and J are TRBV7-9 and TRBJ1-1; D is ambiguous. Germline V lookup: CDR1 SEHNR, CDR2 FQNEAQ (reference sequence). Between the trimmed V and J ends, which lost 2 bases and 4 bases, there was a span of 5 bases. This CDR3 region has 12 residues. The CDR3 DNA is TGTGCCAGCAGCTTACACTCCACTGAAGCTTTCTTT. Residues: CASSLHSTEAFF.

The chain couples TRBV7-8 to TRBJ2-2, with TRBD2 identical over 12 bases. Germline values: CDR1 SGHVS, CDR2 FQNEAQ. CDR3 length: 18 amino acids. J gave up 7 bases and V 5 bases, and 14 bases lay outside the gene matches. The CDR3 loop is CASSRLLASGGAIGELFF. The CDR3 nucleotides are TGTGCCAGCAGCCGGCTTTTGGCTAGCGGGGGGGCCATCGGGGAGCTGTTTTTT.

The chain is built from TRBV3-1 (or the pseudogene TRBV3-2) and TRBJ1-6; 7 bases align to TRBD1. From germline, CDR1 is LGHDT and CDR2 YNNKEL (reference sequence). CDR3 size: 16 residues. Trimming cost V 2 bases and J 5 bases; bases outside gene matches: 6. Here the CDR3 DNA reads TGTGCCAGCAGCCAACGATCGACAGGGAATAATTCACCCCTCCACTTT. It yields the protein CASSQRSTGNNSPLHF.